The rows below give T cell receptor beta chains drawn from one sample of a study of response to subunit inactivated influenza vaccine. From the RT-PCR reads, TCRdb called clonotypes with MiXCR, one entry per CDR3 protein. The table has about 620,000 distinct CDR3 sequences, about 11% seen once. This material consisted of PBMCs from blood, taken on the day of vaccination. These receptors originate from a man aged 50 to 60 who received an inactivated influenza vaccine. CDR3s include the opening cysteine and the closing phenylalanine or tryptophan. A D gene is named only where the DNA matches it firmly. Clone sizes are given selectively: once, few, many, or a class where the clone is expanded.

size,J,V,D,CDR3,DNA
.,TRBJ1-5,TRBV10-2,.,CASSELWNQPQHF,TGCGCCAGCAGTGAGTTGTGGAATCAGCCCCAGCATTTT
many,TRBJ2-7,TRBV3-1,.,CASSQGLSYEQYF,TGTGCCAGCAGCCAAGGCCTCTCCTACGAGCAGTACTTC
few,TRBJ1-4,TRBV5-1,.,CASSRAREEKLFF,TGCGCCAGCAGCCGGGCGCGAGAGGAAAAACTGTTTTTT
.,TRBJ2-1,TRBV5-1,TRBD2,CASSSLAGSSYNEQFF,TGCGCCAGCAGCTCATTAGCGGGAAGCTCCTACAATGAGCAGTTCTTC
.,TRBJ2-5,TRBV9,.,CASSVNPRETQYF,TGTGCCAGCAGCGTAAACCCTCGAGAGACCCAGTACTTC
many,TRBJ2-7,TRBV2,.,CASSVDREYEQYF,TGTGCCAGCAGTGTGGACCGAGAGTACGAGCAGTACTTC
few,TRBJ2-7,TRBV2,TRBD1,CASSETGTAFMKYF,TGTGCCAGCAGCGAAACCGGGACAGCATTTATGAAATACTTC
few,TRBJ2-4,TRBV7-8,.,CASSLEASGTENIQYF,TGTGCCAGCAGCTTAGAGGCTTCGGGCACCGAAAACATTCAGTACTTC
.,TRBJ2-7,TRBV4-3,TRBD1,CASSQDPDRGNEQYF,TGCGCCAGCAGCCAAGATCCCGACAGGGGGAACGAGCAGTACTTC
few,TRBJ2-3,TRBV3-1,.,CASSQVVRDTQYF,TGTGCCAGCAGCCAAGTAGTTAGAGATACGCAGTATTTT
.,TRBJ2-7,TRBV6-2/TRBV6-3,.,CASTHPGAYEQYF,TGTGCCAGCACCCACCCAGGGGCCTACGAGCAGTACTTC
.,TRBJ2-7,TRBV4-3,.,CASSQDLADLSYEQYF,TGCGCCAGCAGCCAAGATCTGGCCGACCTCTCCTACGAGCAGTACTTC
.,TRBJ1-4,TRBV12-3/TRBV12-4,.,CASSPRGVRNEKLFF,TGTGCCAGCAGCCCCCGAGGGGTTCGGAATGAAAAACTGTTTTTT
few,TRBJ1-4,TRBV12-3/TRBV12-4,.,CASSLQGEKLFF,TGTGCCAGCAGTTTACAGGGTGAAAAACTGTTTTTT
.,TRBJ2-5,TRBV12-3/TRBV12-4,TRBD2,CASSGGLAGAETQYF,TGTGCCAGCAGTGGGGGACTAGCGGGAGCAGAGACCCAGTACTTC
once,TRBJ2-7,TRBV20-1,.,CSARAMDSSYEQYF,TGCAGTGCTAGGGCTATGGACAGCTCCTACGAGCAGTACTTC
.,TRBJ1-1,TRBV12-3/TRBV12-4,.,CASSSREDGTEAFF,TGTGCCAGCAGTTCCAGGGAGGACGGCACTGAAGCTTTCTTT
few,TRBJ2-1,TRBV7-8,.,CASSSIRAQRGNEQFF,TGTGCCAGCAGCTCCATCCGGGCCCAAAGGGGGAATGAGCAGTTCTTC
few,TRBJ2-1,TRBV27,TRBD2,CASTLLAGGHHEQFF,TGTGCCAGCACCCTACTAGCGGGAGGGCATCATGAGCAGTTCTTC
many,TRBJ1-1,TRBV4-1,TRBD1,CASSQTRDRGWRNTEAFF,TGCGCCAGCAGCCAAACTCGGGACAGGGGATGGAGGAACACTGAAGCTTTCTTT
few,TRBJ2-3,TRBV12-3/TRBV12-4,.,CASTSGRGITDTQYF,TGTGCCAGCACCTCGGGTAGGGGGATCACAGATACGCAGTATTTT
few,TRBJ2-1,TRBV28,.,CASSPNGLGQFF,TGTGCCAGCAGCCCCAACGGATTAGGGCAGTTCTTC
few,TRBJ2-1,TRBV24-1,.,CATSESGTVNEQFF,TGTGCCACCAGTGAATCCGGGACGGTCAATGAGCAGTTCTTC
.,TRBJ1-5,TRBV3-1,TRBD1,CASSQDYGGGARVPQHF,TGTGCCAGCAGCCAAGATTACGGAGGGGGCGCGAGGGTGCCCCAGCATTTT
few,TRBJ2-7,TRBV7-6,TRBD1,CASSHPGQGPDEQYF,TGTGCCAGCAGCCATCCGGGACAGGGGCCCGACGAGCAGTACTTC
.,TRBJ2-3,TRBV9,TRBD2,CASSVVPSGGTDTQYF,TGTGCCAGCAGCGTAGTCCCTAGCGGGGGTACAGATACGCAGTATTTT
few,TRBJ1-2,TRBV27,TRBD1,CSSSPGTGYGYTF,TGTTCCAGCAGCCCGGGGACAGGCTATGGCTACACCTTC
few,TRBJ1-4,TRBV20-1,.,CSARDYLLGATNEKLFF,TGCAGTGCTAGAGATTACCTCCTGGGTGCAACTAATGAAAAACTGTTTTTT
few,TRBJ2-1,TRBV5-6,TRBD2,CASSLAGGTTQFF,TGTGCCAGCAGCTTGGCCGGAGGGACTACGCAGTTCTTC
.,TRBJ2-7,TRBV7-9,TRBD1,CASSQRTGLSYEQYF,TGTGCCAGCAGCCAACGGACAGGCTTGTCCTACGAGCAGTACTTC
few,TRBJ2-7,TRBV19,.,CASSIRGFNSYEQYF,TGTGCCAGTAGTATTCGGGGGTTTAACTCCTACGAGCAGTACTTC
.,TRBJ1-4,TRBV5-1,TRBD1,CASSSGQSNEKLFF,TGCGCCAGCAGCTCGGGACAGAGCAATGAAAAACTGTTTTTT
few,TRBJ2-1,TRBV3-1,.,CASSVRRGPGSYNEQFF,TGTGCCAGCAGCGTGCGTAGAGGTCCTGGCTCCTACAATGAGCAGTTCTTC
.,TRBJ2-5,TRBV2,TRBD2,CASRGGLAPVETQYF,TGTGCCAGCAGGGGGGGACTAGCGCCAGTGGAGACCCAGTACTTC
few,TRBJ2-1,TRBV14,TRBD2,CASSQKASGMGLYNEQFF,TGTGCCAGCAGCCAGAAGGCTAGCGGAATGGGGCTATACAATGAGCAGTTCTTC
.,TRBJ2-1,TRBV10-3,.,CAISRRTGTNNEQFF,TGTGCCATCAGTCGCCGGACAGGGACTAACAATGAGCAGTTCTTC
few,TRBJ2-7,TRBV29-1,.,CSALDATGYEQYF,TGCAGCGCCCTAGACGCCACAGGCTACGAGCAGTACTTC
.,TRBJ1-5,TRBV18,TRBD1,CASSPVSGQGSNQPQHF,TGTGCCAGCTCACCAGTTTCTGGACAGGGGAGTAATCAGCCCCAGCATTTT
.,TRBJ2-4,TRBV4-2,.,CASSHNSLAKNIQYF,TGTGCCAGCAGCCATAACTCCCTAGCCAAAAACATTCAGTACTTC
few,TRBJ2-3,TRBV2,TRBD2,CASSESSGGWDTQYF,TGTGCCAGCAGTGAGTCTAGCGGGGGCTGGGATACGCAGTATTTT
few,TRBJ2-7,TRBV6-1,.,CASSRDFAAYEQYF,TGTGCCAGCAGCAGGGACTTCGCAGCCTACGAGCAGTACTTC
.,TRBJ2-3,TRBV25-1,.,CASSATGFYTDTQYF,TGTGCCAGCTCCGCCACAGGGTTCTACACAGATACGCAGTATTTT
few,TRBJ2-7,TRBV12-3/TRBV12-4,TRBD2,CASSLPIREGAYEQYF,TGTGCCAGCAGTTTACCCATCAGGGAGGGAGCCTACGAGCAGTACTTC
few,TRBJ2-7,TRBV30,TRBD1,CGAGGIEQYF,TGTGGTGCAGGGGGCATCGAGCAGTACTTC
few,TRBJ2-3,TRBV20-1,.,CSALRGGSTDTQYF,TGCAGTGCCCTCAGGGGAGGAAGCACAGATACGCAGTATTTT
few,TRBJ1-5,TRBV7-2,TRBD1,CASSPRQGHQPQHF,TGTGCCAGCAGTCCAAGACAGGGCCATCAGCCCCAGCATTTT
.,TRBJ2-1,TRBV5-1,TRBD1,CASQTGQVENEQFF,TGCGCCAGCCAAACCGGACAGGTCGAGAATGAGCAGTTCTTC
.,TRBJ1-1,TRBV4-2,.,CAMSFGTWNTEAFF,TGTGCCATGAGCTTTGGCACTTGGAACACTGAAGCTTTCTTT
.,TRBJ2-7,TRBV3-1,TRBD1,CASSTGQGRYEQYF,TGTGCCAGCAGCACAGGACAGGGGCGCTACGAGCAGTACTTC
.,TRBJ2-1,TRBV5-1,TRBD2,CASSLAGLRYNEQFF,TGCGCCAGCAGCCTGGCGGGACTAAGATACAATGAGCAGTTCTTC
few,TRBJ2-2,TRBV27,.,CASSLATYGGELFF,TGTGCCAGCAGTTTAGCGACTTACGGGGGGGAGCTGTTTTTT
.,TRBJ2-7,TRBV12-3/TRBV12-4,.,CASSPPGRFFPYF,TGTGCCAGCAGCCCCCCCGGACGGTTTTTCCCGTACTTC
few,TRBJ2-7,TRBV20-1,.,CSARDKAGYEQYF,TGCAGTGCTAGAGATAAGGCCGGCTACGAGCAGTACTTC
many,TRBJ2-1,TRBV14,TRBD2,CASSQVAGGYNEQFF,TGCGCCAGCAGCCAAGTTGCCGGGGGGTACAATGAGCAGTTCTTC
many,TRBJ1-3,TRBV28,.,CASSFAGERNTIYF,TGTGCCAGCAGTTTTGCAGGGGAACGAAACACCATATATTTT
.,TRBJ2-7,TRBV5-1,.,CASSLAASPTGPYEQYF,TGCGCCAGCAGCTTGGCCGCGTCGCCCACGGGGCCCTACGAGCAGTACTTC
.,TRBJ2-2,TRBV12-3/TRBV12-4,.,CASTFWGGRPTGELFF,TGTGCCAGCACCTTTTGGGGGGGCCGACCCACCGGGGAGCTGTTTTTT
.,TRBJ1-1,TRBV12-3/TRBV12-4,.,CASSFGQLEAFF,TGTGCCAGCAGTTTCGGCCAGCTTGAAGCTTTCTTT
.,TRBJ2-7,TRBV25-1,.,CASSEGLFDYEQYF,TGTGCCAGCAGTGAAGGCTTGTTCGACTACGAGCAGTACTTC